These T cell receptor beta chains were read from a single sample in a study of T cells in localized non-small cell lung cancer. Measured with immunoSEQ multiplex PCR; TCRdb has only the in-frame clones, and not every one. The sample comprises approximately 83,000 clones, around nine tenths of which are singletons, and approximately 22% rests with the top ten. The source was peripheral blood, collected before any cancer treatment. Receptor source: a woman aged 40-75 years with stage I squamous cell lung carcinoma. CDR3s leave out the opening cysteine and the closing phenylalanine or tryptophan. The order of the fields is D gene, V gene, CDR3 protein. D genes are given only for firm matches.

D: .; V: TRBV30; CDR3: AWSKSSSQPQH
D: .; V: TRBV19; CDR3: ASSMGGYYGYT
D: .; V: TRBV19; CDR3: ASSMSGSRNSPLH
D: .; V: TRBV10-1; CDR3: ASSEITRYRKETQY
D: TRBD1; V: TRBV19; CDR3: ASSIRTGAGYGYT
D: TRBD1; V: TRBV5-1; CDR3: ASSLAGGTANEKLF
D: .; V: TRBV30; CDR3: AWQSTRFDTEAF
D: TRBD1; V: TRBV23-1; CDR3: ASSHCSQGARGYT
D: .; V: TRBV5-6; CDR3: ASSPSGRAGNSPLH
D: .; V: TRBV6-1; CDR3: ASRTVSLNYGYT
D: .; V: TRBV5-1; CDR3: ASSLQGRGTEAF
D: TRBD1; V: TRBV13; CDR3: ASSHTGQGMEETQY
D: .; V: TRBV29-1; CDR3: SVGTGGLLGYT
D: TRBD2; V: TRBV7-9; CDR3: ASSLGGSGTDTQY